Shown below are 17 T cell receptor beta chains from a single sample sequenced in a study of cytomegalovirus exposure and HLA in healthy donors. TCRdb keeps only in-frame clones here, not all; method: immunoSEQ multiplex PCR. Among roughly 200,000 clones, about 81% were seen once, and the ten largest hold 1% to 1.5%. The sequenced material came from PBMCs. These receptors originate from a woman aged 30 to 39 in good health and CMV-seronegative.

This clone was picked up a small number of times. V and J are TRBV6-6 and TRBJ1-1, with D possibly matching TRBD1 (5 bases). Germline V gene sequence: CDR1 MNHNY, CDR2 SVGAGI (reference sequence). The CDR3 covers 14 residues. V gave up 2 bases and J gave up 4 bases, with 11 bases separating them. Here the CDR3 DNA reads TGTGCCAGCAGTTACCGACAGTCGGGCACTGAAGCTTTCTTT. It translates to CASSYRQSGTEAFF.

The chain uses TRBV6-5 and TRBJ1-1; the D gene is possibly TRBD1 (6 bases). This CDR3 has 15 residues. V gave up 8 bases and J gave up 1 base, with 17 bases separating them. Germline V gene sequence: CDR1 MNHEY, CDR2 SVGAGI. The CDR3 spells CASAQNRVTNTEAFF. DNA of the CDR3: TGTGCCAGCGCGCAAAACAGGGTAACGAACACTGAAGCTTTCTTT.

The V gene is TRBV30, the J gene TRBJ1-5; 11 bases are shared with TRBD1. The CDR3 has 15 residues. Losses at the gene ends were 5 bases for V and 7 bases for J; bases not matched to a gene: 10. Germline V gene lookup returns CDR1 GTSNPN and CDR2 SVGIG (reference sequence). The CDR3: CAWAPDRGRGQPQHF. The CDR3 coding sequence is TGTGCCTGGGCCCCGGACAGGGGGCGCGGACAGCCCCAGCATTTT.

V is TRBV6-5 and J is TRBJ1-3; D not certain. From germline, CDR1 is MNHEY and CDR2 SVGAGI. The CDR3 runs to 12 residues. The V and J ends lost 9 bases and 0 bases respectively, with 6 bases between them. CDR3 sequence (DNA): TGTGCCAGTCGGGGCTCTGGAAACACCATATATTTT. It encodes CASRGSGNTIYF.

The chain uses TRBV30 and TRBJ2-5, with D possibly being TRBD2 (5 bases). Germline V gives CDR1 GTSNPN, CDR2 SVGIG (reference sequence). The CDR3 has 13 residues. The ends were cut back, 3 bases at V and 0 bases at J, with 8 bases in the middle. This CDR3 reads CAWRDGNQETQYF. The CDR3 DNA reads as TGTGCCTGGAGGGACGGGAACCAAGAGACCCAGTACTTC.

This CDR3 reads CASSQDPSGGTDTQYF. CDR3 DNA sequence: TGTGCCAGCAGCCAAGACCCTAGCGGAGGCACAGATACGCAGTATTTT. J is TRBJ2-3 and V is TRBV4-2; 7 nucleotides match TRBD2. This CDR3 region has 16 residues. V was pared by 0 bases and J by 1 base, with 4 bases of the junction left unmatched. The germline V gene encodes CDR1 LGHNA and CDR2 YNFKEQ.

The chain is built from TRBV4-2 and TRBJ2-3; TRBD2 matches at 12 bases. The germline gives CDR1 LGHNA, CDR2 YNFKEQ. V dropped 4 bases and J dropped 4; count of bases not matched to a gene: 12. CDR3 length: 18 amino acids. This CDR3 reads CASSLLASGRAGADTQYF. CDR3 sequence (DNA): TGTGCCAGCAGCCTGCTCGCTAGCGGGAGGGCCGGGGCAGATACGCAGTATTTT.

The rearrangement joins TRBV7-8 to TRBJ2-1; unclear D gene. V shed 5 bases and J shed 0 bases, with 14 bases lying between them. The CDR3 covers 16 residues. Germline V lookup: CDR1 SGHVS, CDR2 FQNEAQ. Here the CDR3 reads CASSLKSLSSYNEQFF. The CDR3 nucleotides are TGTGCCAGCAGCCTCAAGAGCCTGAGCTCCTACAATGAGCAGTTCTTC.

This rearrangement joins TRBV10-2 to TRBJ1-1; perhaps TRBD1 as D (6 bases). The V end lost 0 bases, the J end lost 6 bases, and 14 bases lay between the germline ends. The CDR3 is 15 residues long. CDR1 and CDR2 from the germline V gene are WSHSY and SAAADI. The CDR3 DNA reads TGCGCCAGCAGTGAGTCCTTTACAGGGTCTCCTGAAGCTTTCTTT. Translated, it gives CASSESFTGSPEAFF.

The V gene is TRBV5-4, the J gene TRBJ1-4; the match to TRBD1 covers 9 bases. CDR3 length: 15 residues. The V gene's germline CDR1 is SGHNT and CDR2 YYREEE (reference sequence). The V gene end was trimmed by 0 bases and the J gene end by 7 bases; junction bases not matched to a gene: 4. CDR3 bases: TGTGCCAGCAGCTTGGAACAGGGGGCTGGTGAAAAACTGTTTTTT. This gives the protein CASSLEQGAGEKLFF.

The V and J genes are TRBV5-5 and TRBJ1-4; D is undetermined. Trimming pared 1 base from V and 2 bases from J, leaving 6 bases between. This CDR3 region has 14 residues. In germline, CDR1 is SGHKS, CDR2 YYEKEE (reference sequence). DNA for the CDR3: TGTGCCAGCAGCTTGCAACATACTAATGAAAAACTGTTTTTT. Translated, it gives CASSLQHTNEKLFF.

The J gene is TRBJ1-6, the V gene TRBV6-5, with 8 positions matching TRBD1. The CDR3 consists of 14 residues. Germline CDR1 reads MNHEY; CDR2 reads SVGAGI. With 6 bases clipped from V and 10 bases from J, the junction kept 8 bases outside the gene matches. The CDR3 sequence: CASSPDRGRSPLHF. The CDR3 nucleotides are TGTGCCAGCAGCCCCGACAGGGGCCGGTCACCCCTCCACTTT.

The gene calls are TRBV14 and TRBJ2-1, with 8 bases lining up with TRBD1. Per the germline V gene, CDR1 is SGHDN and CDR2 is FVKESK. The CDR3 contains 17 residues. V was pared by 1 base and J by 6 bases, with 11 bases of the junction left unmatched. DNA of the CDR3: TGTGCCAGCAGCCAAGCCAGACCGGGACAGGTCTTCAATGAGCAGTTCTTC. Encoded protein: CASSQARPGQVFNEQFF.

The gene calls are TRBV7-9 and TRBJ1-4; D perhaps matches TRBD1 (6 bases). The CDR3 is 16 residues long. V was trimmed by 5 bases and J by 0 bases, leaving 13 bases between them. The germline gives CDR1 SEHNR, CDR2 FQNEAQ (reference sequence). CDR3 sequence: CASSVEGVATNEKLFF. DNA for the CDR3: TGTGCCAGCAGCGTCGAGGGGGTTGCAACTAATGAAAAACTGTTTTTT.

CDR3 nucleotide sequence: TGTGCCAGCAGCTCACAGGAGGGCACTGAAGCTTTCTTT. Protein product: CASSSQEGTEAFF. V is TRBV7-3 and J is TRBJ1-1, with D perhaps TRBD1 (5 bases). Trimming took off 4 bases at V and 4 bases at J, with 10 bases between the two ends. The germline CDR1 and CDR2 sequences are SGHTA and FQGTGA. This CDR3 has 13 residues.

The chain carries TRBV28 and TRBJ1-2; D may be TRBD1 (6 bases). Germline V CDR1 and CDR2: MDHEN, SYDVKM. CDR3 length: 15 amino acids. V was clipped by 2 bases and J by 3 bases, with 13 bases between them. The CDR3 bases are TGTGCCAGCAGTTTAAGGGTAGGGGGAGACTATGGCTACACCTTC. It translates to CASSLRVGGDYGYTF.

The CDR3 DNA reads as TGTGCCAGCGCACAGGAACGCAAGGCGGCCCCGGCCTACGAGCAGTACTTC. Translating gives CASAQERKAAPAYEQYF. The rearrangement uses TRBV27 and TRBJ2-7; D might be TRBD1 (5 bases). This CDR3 has 17 residues. Germline CDR1 and CDR2: MNHEY and SMNVEV (reference sequence). V was clipped by 8 bases and J by 2 bases, with 25 bases between them.